This TCR beta chain was sequenced for a study of blood T cell repertoires in COVID-19. Study information: COVID-19 samples collected from the United States, Italy and Spain covered acute and convalescent phases. PBMCs, B-cell-depleted T cells, or T cells were the source of the cDNA or gDNA that made up the material.

Germline V gene lookup returns CDR1 LNHNV and CDR2 YYDKDF (reference sequence). The CDR3 runs to 15 residues. V lost 0 bases and J lost 8; bases outside the gene matches: 9. Those who participated ranged in age from about 18 to 89 years and resided in 24 US areas. Per the original methods: Amplified reference gene primers provided the basis for estimating nucleated cell counts. The table came from immunoSEQ multiplex PCR; TCRdb's copy has only in-frame clones and leaves some out. V and J calls plus clone size are reproduced from that table; the DNA served to infer D and trimming. The sample includes 120,000 to 150,000 clones, approximately 87% of them seen just once.

Source material: PBMCs or T cells enriched from blood (not recorded which). This TCR was sampled from a woman in her 30s with acute COVID-19. The chain uses TRBV15 and TRBJ1-1; 7 nucleotides match TRBD1. The CDR3 is CATSRDLDRPLEAFF. CDR3 in DNA: TGTGCCACCAGCAGAGACCTGGACAGGCCATTAGAAGCTTTCTTT.